Below, 20 T cell receptor beta chains from the same sample are listed, as sequenced in a study of T cells in Graves' hyperthyroidism and ophthalmopathy (dated by TCRdb to between 2018 and 2020). The protocol used for the library was multiplex PCR. Sequencing instrument: Illumina HiSeq 2000. The TCR beta CDR3 regions were amplified from RNA transcripts. A first-round RT-PCR of the TCR CDR3 used the HTBI primer set with the Qiagen OneStep RT-PCR kit. TCRdb redid the processing of the public reads, applying fastp at Q25 and MiXCR, and retained in-frame beta chains. Each CDR3 protein appears once, grouped with its most common genes and DNA. In all, the sample holds 300,000 to 450,000 distinct CDR3 sequences, and roughly 12% of those were seen once. Of the sample, less than 25% is held by the ten largest clones. Material for sequencing was blood. These receptors originate from a man aged 30 to 45 with Graves' hyperthyroidism that later progressed to Graves' ophthalmopathy.

This clonotype was recorded at least ten times. The rearrangement links TRBV6-1 to TRBJ1-1; D is unresolved. V shed 8 bases and J shed 3 bases, with 7 bases lying between them. There are 11 residues in the CDR3. CDR1 is MNHNS and CDR2 is SASEGT in the germline V gene. The CDR3 sequence: CASRVDTEAFF. CDR3 sequence (DNA): TGTGCCAGCCGCGTTGACACTGAAGCTTTCTTT.

The chain links TRBV20-1 to TRBJ2-3, with D perhaps matching TRBD1 (5 bases). In germline, CDR1 is DFQATT, CDR2 SNEGSKA (reference sequence). Trimming left V 3 bases short and J 2 bases short, with 15 bases between. This CDR3 has 15 residues. The CDR3 loop is CSASQRQTFTDTQYF. CDR3 bases: TGCAGTGCTAGTCAAAGACAGACTTTCACAGATACGCAGTATTTT.

This clonotype was found many times. The genes are TRBV29-1 and TRBJ1-2; the match to TRBD1 covers 7 bases. Germline V CDR1 and CDR2: SQVTM, ANQGSEA. Trimming removed 6 bases from V and 4 bases from J; junction bases left unmatched: 8. This CDR3 is built from 13 residues. This chain's CDR3 is CSVFSDRSYGYTF. The CDR3 nucleotides are TGCAGCGTATTCTCGGACAGGAGCTATGGCTACACCTTC.

This clonotype was seen only a few times. This rearrangement joins TRBV5-1 to TRBJ2-1; D gene ambiguous. The CDR3 is 11 amino acids. Trimming stripped 0 bases from V and 10 bases from J, with 5 bases between. Germline V gene data show CDR1 as SGHRS and CDR2 as YFSETQ. The CDR3 nucleotides are TGCGCCAGCAGCTTGGTGTCCGAGCAGTTCTTC. It translates to CASSLVSEQFF.

This clonotype showed up many times. The chain joins TRBV2 to TRBJ2-2, with D perhaps matching TRBD2 (6 bases). The CDR3 has 16 residues. The germline gives CDR1 SNHLY, CDR2 FYNNEI. With 2 bases removed from V and 3 bases from J, the gap between germline ends came to 13 bases. DNA for the CDR3: TGTGCCAGCAGTGAATGGGGAGGCGGGGACACCGGGGAGCTGTTTTTT. This codes for CASSEWGGGDTGELFF.

This clonotype has ten or more counts. The rearrangement joins TRBV20-1 to TRBJ2-1; TRBD2 is a possible D gene (5 bases). The germline gives CDR1 DFQATT, CDR2 SNEGSKA (reference sequence). With 3 bases removed from V and 7 bases from J, the gap between germline ends came to 7 bases. The CDR3 consists of 11 residues. The CDR3 protein is CSARQRNEQFF. The CDR3 DNA reads as TGCAGTGCTAGGCAGCGGAATGAGCAGTTCTTC.

This clonotype was found many times. The V and J genes are TRBV7-9 and TRBJ2-7; 9 nucleotides match TRBD1. The CDR3 contains 16 residues. The junction had 12 bases not matched to a gene; V was cut back by 2 bases and J by 7 bases. Germline V gene sequence: CDR1 SEHNR, CDR2 FQNEAQ (reference sequence). The CDR3 spells CASSLRGTGFSGEQYF. DNA of the CDR3: TGTGCCAGCAGCTTAAGGGGGACAGGGTTTTCGGGAGAGCAGTACTTC.

The table lists this clonotype with a few counts. The chain carries TRBV30 and TRBJ1-5, with TRBD1 as a possible D gene (5 bases). V was shortened by 2 bases and J by 6 bases, with 17 bases between the two germline ends. CDR1 is GTSNPN and CDR2 is SVGIG in the germline V gene (reference sequence). The CDR3 has 15 amino acids. DNA for the CDR3: TGTGCCTGGAGTTCCGGGACGGGGGATTTTCAGCCCCAGCATTTT. As protein: CAWSSGTGDFQPQHF.

The chain links TRBV7-6 to TRBJ2-7; TRBD2 matches 10 bases. Trimming cost V 5 bases and J 0 bases; bases outside gene matches: 4. Per germline, CDR1 SGHVS and CDR2 FNYEAQ. The CDR3 totals 15 residues. This chain's CDR3 is CASSHSGGSSYEQYF. The CDR3 bases are TGTGCCAGCAGCCATAGCGGGGGGTCCTCCTACGAGCAGTACTTC.

The chain employs TRBV9 and TRBJ2-2, with 11 bases fitting TRBD2. The V gene's germline CDR1 is SGDLS and CDR2 YYNGEE. This CDR3 has 15 residues. The trim removed 3 bases at V and 8 bases at J, leaving 6 bases unmatched. Here the CDR3 DNA reads TGTGCCAGCAGCGCCGGGACTAGCGGTGGTGGGGAGCTGTTTTTT. As protein: CASSAGTSGGGELFF.

This rearrangement joins TRBV20-1 to TRBJ1-2; D gene uncertain. The V and J ends lost 4 bases and 8 bases respectively, with 17 bases between them. Germline assignment: CDR1 DFQATT and CDR2 SNEGSKA (reference sequence). This CDR3 spans 13 amino acids. This CDR3 reads CSATTYLFQGYTF. CDR3 in DNA: TGCAGTGCTACTACATACTTGTTCCAGGGCTACACCTTC.

The chain joins TRBV9 to TRBJ2-1; TRBD1 might be the D (5 bases). CDR1 and CDR2 from the germline V gene are SGDLS and YYNGEE. V lost 0 bases, J lost 8 bases, and 12 bases lay in between. This CDR3 spans 14 amino acids. The CDR3 DNA reads TGTGCCAGCAGCGTAGGGGCAGGGTTCGATGAGCAGTTCTTC. Amino acid sequence: CASSVGAGFDEQFF.

The rearrangement joins TRBV28 to TRBJ1-1; weak D call: TRBD1 (5 bases). CDR1 is MDHEN and CDR2 is SYDVKM in the germline V gene. The CDR3 consists of 15 residues. Trimming cost V 4 bases and J 3 bases, with 15 bases left between them. CDR3 sequence (DNA): TGTGCCAGCAGTTCAATGGGACTTGGGGACACTGAAGCTTTCTTT. This encodes CASSSMGLGDTEAFF.

This clonotype was seen only once. The chain uses TRBV20-1 and TRBJ1-5, with D perhaps TRBD1 (5 bases). V lost 0 bases, J lost 6 bases, and 18 bases lay in between. CDR1 DFQATT and CDR2 SNEGSKA come from the germline V gene (reference sequence). This CDR3 is built from 16 residues. The CDR3 spells CSARDSVTGQGQPQHF. CDR3 bases: TGCAGTGCTAGAGATTCAGTCACGGGTCAGGGTCAGCCCCAGCATTTT.

This clonotype has a count of ten or more. The V call is TRBV5-1, the J call TRBJ2-7, with 10 bases aligning to TRBD1. Germline V lookup: CDR1 SGHRS, CDR2 YFSETQ. CDR3 length equals 15 residues. With V trimmed by 3 bases and J by 5 bases, 8 bases remained unmatched. CDR3 loop: CASSSWTGGENEQYF. CDR3 bases: TGCGCCAGCAGCTCTTGGACAGGGGGGGAAAACGAGCAGTACTTC.

This clonotype was observed at least ten times. The CDR3 nucleotides are TGTGCCAGCAGTTACGTTGACAGCCTCAATGAGCAGTTCTTC. Protein product: CASSYVDSLNEQFF. This rearrangement joins TRBV6-5 to TRBJ2-1; possibly TRBD1 for D (5 bases). Trimming removed 2 bases from V and 6 bases from J, with 11 bases in between. The CDR3 length is 14 residues. From germline, CDR1 is MNHEY and CDR2 SVGAGI.

This clonotype came up many times. V and J are TRBV7-3 and TRBJ2-1; 11 bases map to TRBD2. Germline lookup yields CDR1 SGHTA and CDR2 FQGTGA. The CDR3 sequence is 17 residues long. Germline trimming cut 5 bases from V and 0 bases from J; bases unmatched to any gene: 6. The CDR3 spells CASSPGTSGLSYNEQFF. The CDR3 DNA follows: TGTGCCAGCAGCCCAGGGACTAGCGGTCTCTCCTACAATGAGCAGTTCTTC.

The chain couples TRBV11-1 to TRBJ2-7; no definite D call. Trimming stripped 1 base from V and 7 bases from J, with 14 bases between. Germline CDR1 SGHAT, CDR2 FQDESV (reference sequence). This CDR3 contains 14 residues. The chain's CDR3 is CASSLGGFLREQYF. The CDR3, as DNA: TGTGCCAGCAGCTTAGGGGGTTTTCTCCGGGAGCAGTACTTC. Based on the CDR3 plus reference TRBV11-1 and TRBJ2-7, the full variable domain is EAEVAQSPRYKITEKSQAVAFWCDPISGHATLYWYRQILGQGPELLVQFQDESVVDDSQLPKDRFSAERLKGVDSTLKIQPAELGDSAMYLCASSLGGFLREQYFGPGTRLTVT.

In this sample, this clonotype turned up a few times. This chain connects TRBV6-4 to TRBJ1-3; D gene ambiguous. This CDR3 comprises 15 residues. The V end was cut by 4 bases, the J end by 2 bases, with 12 bases between. Germline V gene lookup returns CDR1 MRHNA and CDR2 SNTAGT. CDR3 coding DNA: TGTGCCAGCAGTGTCGGGCCCGGGACTGGAAACACCATATATTTT. Translating gives CASSVGPGTGNTIYF.

This clonotype has at least ten counts. The chain carries TRBV20-1 and TRBJ2-3; 7 bases agree with TRBD1. The germline gives CDR1 DFQATT, CDR2 SNEGSKA (reference sequence). This CDR3 is 13 amino acids long. V lost 6 bases to trimming and J lost 4 bases; unmatched junction nucleotides: 7. Here the CDR3 DNA reads TGCAGTGCCCCACGAGGGGGCGCAGATACGCAGTATTTT. Protein product: CSAPRGGADTQYF.